Presented here are 6 T cell receptor beta chains from one specimen sequenced in a study of regulatory dendritic cells for organ transplantation. CFSE-labeled sorted T cells met regulatory or mature dendritic cells for 4 to 6 days. For these receptors, no antigen is known. TCRdb keeps only in-frame clones here, not all; method: immunoSEQ multiplex PCR. The sample records 20,000 or so clones, approximately 83% being singletons. Sequencing was performed on naive CD4+ T cells from blood cultured with regulatory dendritic cells. Sample subset: CD45RA+ naive T cells. The source of these receptors is a human donor in good health.

This sequence joins TRBV20-1 and TRBJ2-1; no firm D call. The CDR3 totals 11 residues. Germline CDR1 reads DFQATT; CDR2 reads SNEGSKA (reference sequence). Between the trimmed V and J ends, which lost 2 bases and 9 bases, there was a span of 8 bases. The CDR3 DNA reads TGCAGTGCTAGACCCCCTTCTGAGCAGTTCTTC. This sequence encodes CSARPPSEQFF.

The gene calls are TRBV11-2 and TRBJ2-7, with 7 bases that match TRBD1. The CDR3 extends over 14 amino acids. Trimming removed 2 bases from V and 6 bases from J; junction bases left unmatched: 7. Germline CDR1 SGHAT, CDR2 FQNNGV. CDR3 protein: CASSLSGGPREQYF. CDR3 sequence (DNA): TGTGCCAGCAGCTTATCAGGGGGACCTCGCGAGCAGTACTTC.

The chain is built from TRBV5-1 and TRBJ2-7, with a tentative D call TRBD2 (6 bases). CDR1 SGHRS and CDR2 YFSETQ come from the germline V gene. V lost 0 bases and J lost 3, with 16 bases in between. The CDR3 runs 16 residues. In DNA form, the CDR3 reads TGCGCCAGCAGCTTGGCTCGCAGCGGGCCGATCTACGAGCAGTACTTC. This translates into CASSLARSGPIYEQYF. The full variable domain, in which reference TRBV5-1 and TRBJ2-7 provide the parts outside the CDR3, is KAGVTQTPRYLIKTRGQQVTLSCSPISGHRSVSWYQQTPGQGLQFLFEYFSETQRNKGNFPGRFSGRQFSNSRSEMNVSTLELGDSALYLCASSLARSGPIYEQYFGPGTRLTVT.

The V call is TRBV19, the J call TRBJ2-3; TRBD2 is a possible D gene (6 bases). The CDR3 consists of 15 residues. Germline CDR1 LNHDA, CDR2 SQIVND (reference sequence). The V and J ends lost 6 bases and 5 bases respectively, with 18 bases between them. CDR3 sequence (DNA): TGTGCCAGTAGAAGTTGGGGAGGACGTGAAGATACGCAGTATTTT. Its translation is CASRSWGGREDTQYF.

The chain couples TRBV28 to TRBJ1-5; D is unresolved. This CDR3 comprises 12 residues. Trimming removed 6 bases from V and 1 base from J, with 4 bases in between. Germline V gene lookup returns CDR1 MDHEN and CDR2 SYDVKM. CDR3 coding DNA: TGTGCCAGCAGCGAAAGCAATCAGCCCCAGCATTTT. Encoded protein: CASSESNQPQHF.

The chain employs TRBV18 and TRBJ2-1, with 8 positions matching TRBD1. Per the germline V gene, CDR1 is KGHSH and CDR2 is LQKENI. V was clipped by 4 bases and J by 9 bases; unmatched bases: 2. This CDR3 is built from 12 residues. The CDR3 here is CASSRTGTEQFF. The CDR3 bases are TGTGCCAGCTCACGGACAGGGACTGAGCAGTTCTTC.